This TCR beta chain appears in the sequencing data of a study of technical replicates of blood from a few donors. The CDR3 is made up of 13 amino acids. CDR1 is MNHNS, CDR2 SASEGT, per germline. The V segment lost 5 bases and the J segment 1 base; nucleotides outside the gene matches: 1. Sequencing was performed with immunoSEQ multiplex PCR; in TCRdb, only in-frame clones are kept and a portion is missing. The sample holds 100,000 or so clones, roughly 95% seen once. The J gene is TRBJ1-1, the V gene TRBV6-1; 7 bases fit TRBD1. Sequenced: T cells isolated from PBMCs. This sequence originates from a human donor in good health. The CDR3, as DNA: TGTGCCAGCAGTACAGGGGAGAACACTGAAGCTTTCTTT. It yields the protein CASSTGENTEAFF.